This T cell receptor (beta chain) is drawn from a study of T cells after yellow fever vaccination (dated by TCRdb to between 2018 and 2020). About the full investigation: Libraries from fractions with low cell numbers were prepared with the SMART-Seq v4 Ultra Low Input RNA kit. Two healthy male donors made up the cohort, one aged 18 to 29 years and the other aged 30 to 39 years. Bulk PBMC replicates and cell subsets were isolated from blood drawn at multiple timepoints before and after both primary and secondary immunization. To follow T-cell clones before and after both primary and booster YFV17D yellow fever vaccination, bulk TCR alpha and beta repertoires underwent longitudinal sequencing.

Broad study findings and their caveats: After the booster, most of the clones that had expanded following primary vaccination were detected again (roughly 96% of CD4 and around 90% of CD8), which suggests that memory was broadly maintained. Computational filtering was needed because FACS-sorted repertoires could contain abundant contaminating clonotypes from the bulk population. A small share of clonotypes occurred in both CD4 and CD8 compartments, likely arising from convergent recombination. Only a couple of donors were included in the study, so the extent to which the findings can be generalized is limited. The secondary T-cell response was weaker than the primary response but faster, peaking on day 5 instead of day 15.

Synthesis of TCR cDNA relied on 5'RACE template switching, a step that introduced a universal primer site along with unique molecular identifiers. Priming for cDNA synthesis came from both the TCR alpha and TCR beta constant segments. Two PCR steps were used to amplify libraries, with sample barcodes and sequencing adapters being added in the second step. Sequencing of libraries was done on Illumina HiSeq 2500 (2x100 bp) or NovaSeq (2x150 bp). On the study's bioinformatics: Demultiplexing of reads and collapsing into UMI consensus sequences were performed with MIGEC, and V(D)J alignment was carried out with MiXCR. Using edgeR on replicate PBMC samples, clonotypes were called vaccine-responding if FDR was below 0.01 and the log2 fold change was above 5 up to day 15. CD4 or CD8 identity was assigned to each bulk clonotype according to whether the clonotype was present at higher abundance in the sequenced CD4 repertoire or the sequenced CD8 repertoire. Using fastp trimming at Q25 and MiXCR clonotype assembly, TCRdb reanalyzed the public sequencing data and kept in-frame beta chains. Each entry merges the rows of one CDR3 protein and shows their most common DNA and genes. V and J calls and clone size were set by TCRdb, not the authors. For this sample the table gives under 300,000 distinct CDR3 sequences, of which over 6.5% were detected only once. The ten largest account for approximately 1% of the sample.

For this clonotype: Its binding antigen is unknown. No base qualities exist here, and no much larger clone lies one base off it.

This sample's treatment or condition label indicates: live attenuated yellow fever vaccine strain. PBMCs were isolated from peripheral blood using a standard Ficoll-Paque protocol. Dynabeads CD4 and CD8 positive selection kits were used to isolate the CD4 and CD8 T-cell fractions. TriZol was used to extract RNA from bulk PBMCs, CD4 and CD8 fractions, and dextramer-positive and dextramer-negative fractions. This clonotype was sampled from a man in his thirties or forties who received the YFV17D yellow fever vaccine. The starting material was CD4+ T cells sorted from PBMCs, obtained on the day of the yellow fever booster vaccination.

In nucleotides, the sequence is TGTGCCAGCAGCTTCAGCGGTTGGGGCTACACCTTC. Its translation reads: CASSFSGWGYTF. The rearranged chain carries TRBV7-2 and TRBJ1-2; the D segment cannot be called with confidence. Taken from cysteine to phenylalanine, the CDR3 has 12 residues. The read is trimmed to its CDR3 DNA, 36 bases read in frame from base 1. According to the germline V gene, CDR1 reads SGHTA and CDR2 reads FQGNSA. V loses 3 bases, J loses 8 bases, and the germline ends lie 10 bases apart.